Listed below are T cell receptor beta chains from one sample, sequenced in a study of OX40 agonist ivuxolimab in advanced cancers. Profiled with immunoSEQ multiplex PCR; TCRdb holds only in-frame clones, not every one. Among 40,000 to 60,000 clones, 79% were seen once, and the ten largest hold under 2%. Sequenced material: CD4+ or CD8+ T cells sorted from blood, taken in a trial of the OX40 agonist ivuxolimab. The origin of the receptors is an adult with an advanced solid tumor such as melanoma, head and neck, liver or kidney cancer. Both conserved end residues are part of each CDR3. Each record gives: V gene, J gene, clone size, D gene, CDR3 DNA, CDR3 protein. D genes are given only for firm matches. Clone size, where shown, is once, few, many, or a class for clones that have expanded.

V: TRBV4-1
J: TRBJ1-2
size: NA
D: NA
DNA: TGCGCCAGCAGCCGAGGCCCGACAGGTGGTTATGGCTACACCTTC
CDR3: CASSRGPTGGYGYTF

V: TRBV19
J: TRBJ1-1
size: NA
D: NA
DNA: TGTGCCAGTAGTATCCGACAAGGGGGCACTGAAGCTTTCTTT
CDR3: CASSIRQGGTEAFF

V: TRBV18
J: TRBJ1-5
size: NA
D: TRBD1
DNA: TGTGCCAGCTCACCATCAGGGGGCGTCGACCAGCCCCAGCATTTT
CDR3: CASSPSGGVDQPQHF

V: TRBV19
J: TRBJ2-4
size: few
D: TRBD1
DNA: TGTGCCAGTAGGACAGGGAAAAACATTCAGTACTTC
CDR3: CASRTGKNIQYF

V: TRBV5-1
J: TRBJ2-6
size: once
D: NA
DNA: TGCGCCAGCAGCTTGGCCGCCCAGGGGTCTGGGGCCAACGTCCTGACTTTC
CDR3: CASSLAAQGSGANVLTF

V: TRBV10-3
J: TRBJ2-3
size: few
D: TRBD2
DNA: TGTGCCATCATGAGCGGGGGAACGACTAGCACAGATACGCAGTATTTT
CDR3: CAIMSGGTTSTDTQYF

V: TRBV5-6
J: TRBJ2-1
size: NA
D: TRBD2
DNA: TGTGCCAGCAGCTTCCCACGAGTAGCGGGGGTTAATGAGCAGTTCTTC
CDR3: CASSFPRVAGVNEQFF

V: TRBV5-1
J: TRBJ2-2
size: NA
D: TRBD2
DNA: TGCGCCAGCAGCTTCGGGAGGACCGGGGAGCTGTTTTTT
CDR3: CASSFGRTGELFF

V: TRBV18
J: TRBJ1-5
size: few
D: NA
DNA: TGTGCCAGCTCACCCTCCCCCCCATGGAACAATCAGCCCCAGCATTTT
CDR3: CASSPSPPWNNQPQHF

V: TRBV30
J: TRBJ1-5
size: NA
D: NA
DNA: TGTGCCTGGAGTGGATCTTTCGATCAGCCCCAGCATTTT
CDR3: CAWSGSFDQPQHF

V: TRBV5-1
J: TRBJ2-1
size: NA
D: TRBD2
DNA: TGCGCCAGCAGCTTGGAGTCTAGCGGGGGGGACTATGAGCAGTTCTTC
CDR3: CASSLESSGGDYEQFF

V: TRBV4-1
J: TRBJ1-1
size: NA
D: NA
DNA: TGCGCCAGCAGCCAAGCAGAGGACACTGAAGCTTTCTTT
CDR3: CASSQAEDTEAFF

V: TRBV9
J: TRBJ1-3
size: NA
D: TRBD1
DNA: TGTGCCAGCAGCCAGGGGGCGCGAAGTTATGGAAACACCATATATTTT
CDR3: CASSQGARSYGNTIYF

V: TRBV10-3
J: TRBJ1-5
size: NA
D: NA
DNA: TGTGCCATCAGTTCTCAGGCAGCCAATCAGCCCCAGCATTTT
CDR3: CAISSQAANQPQHF

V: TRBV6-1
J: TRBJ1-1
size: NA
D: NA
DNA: TGTGCCAGCAGTGAAACAAGCATTACTGAAGCTTTCTTT
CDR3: CASSETSITEAFF

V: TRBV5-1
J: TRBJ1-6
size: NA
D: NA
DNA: TGCGCCAGCAGCTTGAGACCAGGGGATTTTTTAACACCCCTCCACTTT
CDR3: CASSLRPGDFLTPLHF

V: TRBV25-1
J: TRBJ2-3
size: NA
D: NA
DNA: TGTGCCACCCGCCCGTCAGGGCCCCTCACAGATACGCAGTATTTT
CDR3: CATRPSGPLTDTQYF

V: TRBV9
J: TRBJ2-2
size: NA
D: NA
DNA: TGTGCCAGCAGCGTAGCAACAGCCGGGGAGCTGTTTTTT
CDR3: CASSVATAGELFF

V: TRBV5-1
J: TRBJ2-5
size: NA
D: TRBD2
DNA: TGCGCCAGCAGCCCCCGTTCTAGCGGGGTCCAAGAGACCCAGTACTTC
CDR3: CASSPRSSGVQETQYF

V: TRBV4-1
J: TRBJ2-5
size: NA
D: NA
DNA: TGCGCCAGCAGCCAAGAAGCAGGGTGGGAGGAGACCCAGTACTTC
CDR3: CASSQEAGWEETQYF

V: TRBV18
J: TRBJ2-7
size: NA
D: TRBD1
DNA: TGTGCCAGCTCCGGGACAGCTTACGAGCAGTACTTC
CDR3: CASSGTAYEQYF

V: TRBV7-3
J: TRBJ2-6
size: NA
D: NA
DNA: TGTGCCAGCAGCTTACCCGTATCTGGGGCCAACGTCCTGACTTTC
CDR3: CASSLPVSGANVLTF

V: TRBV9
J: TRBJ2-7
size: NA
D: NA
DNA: TGTGCCAGCAGCGCGAACTGGGGCTCCTACGAGCAGTACTTC
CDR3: CASSANWGSYEQYF

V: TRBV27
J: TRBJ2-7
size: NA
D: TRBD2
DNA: TGTGCCAGCAGGCGTTTAGGCGGGGGAGGCGAGCAGTACTTC
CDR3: CASRRLGGGGEQYF

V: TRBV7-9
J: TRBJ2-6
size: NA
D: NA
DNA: TGTGCCAGCAGCTCAAGTTGGGGCTCTGGGGCCAACGTCCTGACTTTC
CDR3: CASSSSWGSGANVLTF

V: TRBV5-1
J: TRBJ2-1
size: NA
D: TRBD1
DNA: TGCGCCAGCAGCTTTGGACAGTTAGGGGGCATTGAGCAGTTCTTC
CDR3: CASSFGQLGGIEQFF

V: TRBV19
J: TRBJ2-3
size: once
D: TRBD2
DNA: TGTGCCAGTAGTATCGGGGGGTTTAAGACAGATACGCAGTATTTT
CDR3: CASSIGGFKTDTQYF

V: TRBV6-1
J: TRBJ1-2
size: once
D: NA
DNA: TGTGCCAGCAGTGATTTCCAGGGCAATGGCTACACCTTC
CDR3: CASSDFQGNGYTF

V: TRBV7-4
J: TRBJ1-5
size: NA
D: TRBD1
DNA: TGTGCCAGCAGACGGGACAGCAATAGCAATCAGCCCCAGCATTTT
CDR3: CASRRDSNSNQPQHF

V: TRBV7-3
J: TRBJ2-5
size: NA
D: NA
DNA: TGTGCCAGCAGCTTAGGAGGTTACCAAGAGACCCAGTACTTC
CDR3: CASSLGGYQETQYF

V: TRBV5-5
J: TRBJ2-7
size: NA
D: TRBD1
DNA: TGTGCCAGCAGCCCGCCGCTCTTGACAGGGACCTACGAGCAGTACTTC
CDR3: CASSPPLLTGTYEQYF

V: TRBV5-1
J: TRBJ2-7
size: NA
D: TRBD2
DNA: TGCGCCAGCAGCTTCGACGTTAACCCACGGCGGGAGGGGGGCGAGCAGTACTTC
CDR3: CASSFDVNPRREGGEQYF

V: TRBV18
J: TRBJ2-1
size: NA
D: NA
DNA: TGTGCCAGCTCACCCCAGTACAATGAGCAGTTCTTC
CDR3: CASSPQYNEQFF